This paragraph covers one TCR beta chain sequence. The data stem from a study of technical replicates of blood from a few donors. Produced via immunoSEQ multiplex PCR; TCRdb's table is partial and in-frame only. The data show around 53,000 clones, around 84% seen once. This CDR3 comprises 18 residues. V was clipped by 3 bases and J by 3 bases; unmatched bases: 11. Germline V lookup: CDR1 SGDLS, CDR2 YYNGEE. The chain has TRBV9 and TRBJ2-2, with 10 nucleotides matching TRBD1. Sequenced input: PBMCs. This sequence originates from a human donor in good health. Some clones in this sample may be carry-over from other donors' samples. CDR3 in DNA: TGTGCCAGCAGCGGACAGGGGGCAGGTAATGCGTACACCGGGGAGCTGTTTTTT. Its translation is CASSGQGAGNAYTGELFF.